The 9 T cell receptor beta chains below all came from one sample that was sequenced in a study of cytotoxic CD8 clonotypes in ibrutinib-treated CLL. Produced via immunoSEQ multiplex PCR; TCRdb's table is partial and in-frame only. The table lists tens of thousands of clones, 54% of them singletons. Sequenced here: PBMCs, sampled at disease progression, from a patient treated with ibrutinib. The receptors were sampled from a human donor with chronic lymphocytic leukemia.

This chain uses TRBV14 with TRBJ2-5; TRBD2 aligns across 11 bases. The CDR3 spans 16 residues. The V gene's germline CDR1 is SGHDN and CDR2 FVKESK. V gave up 4 bases and J gave up 4 bases; unmatched junction bases: 8. This CDR3 is CASSRTSGFAVETQYF. The CDR3 coding sequence is TGTGCCAGCAGCCGGACTAGCGGGTTTGCGGTAGAGACCCAGTACTTC.

The V call is TRBV7-8, the J call TRBJ1-5, with D perhaps TRBD1 (5 bases). Trimming took 1 base from V and 7 from J, leaving 11 bases between them. The CDR3 runs 14 residues. Germline-derived CDR1 and CDR2 are SGHVS and FQNEAQ. CDR3: CASSLGGIRQPQHF. In DNA, the CDR3 is TGTGCCAGCAGCTTAGGGGGGATTCGGCAGCCCCAGCATTTT.

V gene TRBV20-1 combines with J gene TRBJ1-2; D is ambiguous. V lost 1 base and J 8 bases, leaving 8 bases between the germline ends. The CDR3 sequence is 11 residues long. Germline V gene lookup returns CDR1 DFQATT and CDR2 SNEGSKA (reference sequence). CDR3 protein: CSARVPSGYTF. The CDR3 region has the DNA TGCAGTGCTAGAGTCCCCAGCGGCTACACCTTC.

The chain is built from TRBV19 and TRBJ1-1, with D possibly matching TRBD1 (6 bases). The CDR3 is 13 amino acids. Germline V gene sequence: CDR1 LNHDA, CDR2 SQIVND (reference sequence). Trimming removed 1 base from V and 5 bases from J, with 8 bases in between. The CDR3 protein is CASSIVRGTEAFF. CDR3 DNA sequence: TGTGCCAGTAGTATAGTCAGGGGTACTGAAGCTTTCTTT.

V gene TRBV28 combines with J gene TRBJ2-7; D is possibly TRBD1 or TRBD2 (5 bases each). Germline V gene lookup returns CDR1 MDHEN and CDR2 SYDVKM. V lost 7 bases to trimming and J lost 3 bases, with 16 bases between them. The CDR3 is made up of 14 amino acids. CDR3 nucleotides: TGTGCCAGCAAGACAGCCTTCGGGGACTACGAGCAGTACTTC. As protein: CASKTAFGDYEQYF.

J is TRBJ2-7 and V is TRBV6-5, with D perhaps TRBD2 (6 bases). With 4 bases removed from V and 5 bases from J, the gap between germline ends came to 15 bases. CDR3 length equals 14 residues. The germline gives CDR1 MNHEY, CDR2 SVGAGI. The CDR3 loop is CASSSGGFSNEQYF. In nucleotides, the CDR3 is TGTGCCAGCAGTTCCGGGGGTTTTTCCAACGAGCAGTACTTC.

V and J are TRBV6-5 and TRBJ2-7; no firm D call. Trimming shortened V by 2 bases and J by 5 bases, and 7 bases separated the two germline ends. This CDR3 has 12 amino acids. Germline V gives CDR1 MNHEY, CDR2 SVGAGI. The CDR3 reads CASSYGQNEQYF. The CDR3 DNA reads TGTGCCAGCAGTTACGGCCAGAACGAGCAGTACTTC.

The chain is built from TRBV6-5 and TRBJ2-2; D is undetermined. V gave up 8 bases and J gave up 3 bases, with 7 bases separating them. CDR3 size: 12 residues. Germline CDR1 MNHEY, CDR2 SVGAGI. The CDR3 is CASEHDTGELFF. As DNA, the CDR3 is TGTGCCAGCGAACACGACACCGGGGAGCTGTTTTTT.

Worth noting for this clone: Relative to the germline gene, one junction end is altered; a read error may explain this. V usage is TRBV7-2 and J usage is TRBJ1-2, with 9 bases matching TRBD1. This CDR3 region has 13 residues. Germline V gives CDR1 SGHTA, CDR2 FQGNSA. This chain's CDR3 is CASSLDRGPPEGF. CDR3 nucleotide sequence: TGTGCCAGCAGCTTAGACAGGGGGCCCCCAGAGGGCTTC.